A single sample gave rise to the 17 T cell receptor beta chains below, sequenced in a study of T cells in tumors after PD-1 blockade. Libraries were prepared by immunoSEQ multiplex PCR; TCRdb keeps only in-frame clonotypes and omits some of them. This table has approximately 63,000 clones, 74% appearing once. Sequencing used PBMCs, obtained after anti-PD-1 treatment. The receptors were sampled from a human donor with basal cell carcinoma.

This chain uses TRBV7-2 with TRBJ1-5, with unresolved D. In germline, CDR1 is SGHTA, CDR2 FQGNSA. The CDR3 is 14 residues long. V was clipped by 1 base and J by 9 bases, with 13 bases between them. This CDR3 is CASSLVLLTGPQHF. DNA of the CDR3: TGTGCCAGCAGCTTAGTACTCCTCACCGGGCCCCAGCATTTT.

V gene TRBV5-1 combines with J gene TRBJ1-1; D call uncertain. This CDR3 has 16 residues. Trimming took 2 bases from V and 1 from J, leaving 15 bases between them. From germline, CDR1 is SGHRS and CDR2 YFSETQ. CDR3: CASSFGGSTGNTEAFF. For the CDR3, the DNA is TGCGCCAGCAGCTTCGGAGGGAGTACGGGGAACACTGAAGCTTTCTTT. The whole variable domain, remainder taken from reference TRBV5-1 and TRBJ1-1, is KAGVTQTPRYLIKTRGQQVTLSCSPISGHRSVSWYQQTPGQGLQFLFEYFSETQRNKGNFPGRFSGRQFSNSRSEMNVSTLELGDSALYLCASSFGGSTGNTEAFFGQGTRLTVV.

This clone appeared a single time. The sample holds other DNA sequences that translate to the same CDR3. V gene TRBV27 combines with J gene TRBJ2-6, with D maybe TRBD1 (5 bases). The CDR3 length is 16 residues. Germline assignment: CDR1 MNHEY and CDR2 SMNVEV (reference sequence). V was clipped by 3 bases and J by 4 bases, with 13 bases between them. This CDR3 reads CASSLEGAPGANVLTF. CDR3 nucleotide sequence: TGTGCCAGCAGTTTGGAAGGGGCGCCCGGGGCCAACGTCCTGACTTTC. Supplemented by reference TRBV27 and TRBJ2-6, the full variable domain reads EAQVTQNPRYLITVTGKKLTVTCSQNMNHEYMSWYRQDPGLGLRQIYYSMNVEVTDKGDVPEGYKVSRKEKRNFPLILESPSPNQTSLYFCASSLEGAPGANVLTFGAGSRLTVL.

The chain has TRBV3-1 (or the pseudogene TRBV3-2) and TRBJ1-4; D remains ambiguous. V was clipped by 4 bases and J by 3 bases, with 12 bases between them. Germline values: CDR1 LGHDT, CDR2 YNNKEL (reference sequence). CDR3 length equals 15 residues. CDR3: CASSRAKYANEKLFF. Here the CDR3 DNA reads TGTGCCAGCAGCCGAGCAAAATATGCTAATGAAAAACTGTTTTTT.

This clone was seen once. CDR3 sequence: CASSPSTYEQYF. CDR3 in DNA: TGTGCCAGCTCACCATCGACCTACGAGCAGTACTTC. This chain links TRBV18 with TRBJ2-7; D is unclear. The CDR3 loop spans 12 amino acids. Trimming left V 2 bases short and J 2 bases short, with 4 bases between. The germline V gene encodes CDR1 KGHSH and CDR2 LQKENI.

The V and J genes are TRBV6-5 and TRBJ1-2, with D hard to call. The CDR3 contains 14 residues. Germline V lookup: CDR1 MNHEY, CDR2 SVGAGI. V lost 0 bases, J lost 7 bases, and 12 bases lay in between. CDR3 loop: CASSYSGRAGGYTF. The CDR3 DNA is TGTGCCAGCAGTTACTCGGGCCGCGCGGGTGGCTACACCTTC.

The J gene is TRBJ2-7, the V gene TRBV6-8; 7 nucleotides line up with TRBD1. This CDR3 spans 19 amino acids. Germline CDR1 MNHGY, CDR2 SAAAGT. Trimming at V came to 7 bases and at J to 7 bases, leaving 28 bases not matched to a gene. CDR3 bases: TGTGCCAGCAAGGCGTCAACTCTTCCAGACAGGGTCCTTCTACGAGAGCAGTACTTC. Its translation is CASKASTLPDRVLLREQYF.

This clone was seen only a few times. The chain has TRBV6-5 and TRBJ1-5; D is perhaps TRBD1 (6 bases). CDR1 is MNHEY and CDR2 is SVGAGI in the germline V gene. This CDR3 region has 12 residues. The germline V and J ends were trimmed by 4 bases and 6 bases, with 7 bases remaining between them. DNA for the CDR3: TGTGCCAGCAGTTCAGGGGTTCAGCCCCAGCATTTT. Translated: CASSSGVQPQHF.

The chain employs TRBV2 and TRBJ1-1, with D possibly TRBD1 on 5 matching bases. The length of the CDR3 is 14 residues. CDR1 and CDR2 from the germline V gene are SNHLY and FYNNEI. V was shortened by 3 bases and J by 7 bases, with 15 bases between the two germline ends. CDR3 protein: CASSEVGGSGEAFF. CDR3 coding DNA: TGTGCCAGCAGTGAGGTGGGGGGTTCTGGTGAAGCTTTCTTT.

The chain employs TRBV18 and TRBJ1-3; D may be TRBD1 (6 bases). Germline V gene lookup returns CDR1 KGHSH and CDR2 LQKENI. CDR3 size: 16 residues. V lost 6 bases, J lost 0 bases, and 15 bases lay in between. As DNA, the CDR3 is TGTGCCAGCTCCCTTCCGACAGGCACCTCTGGAAACACCATATATTTT. Translated: CASSLPTGTSGNTIYF.

This chain joins TRBV7-8 and TRBJ2-4; no definite D call. Germline V gene lookup returns CDR1 SGHVS and CDR2 FQNEAQ. V shed 4 bases and J shed 8 bases, with 12 bases lying between them. This CDR3 region has 13 residues. The chain's CDR3 is CASSYPGSDIQYF. The DNA of the CDR3 is TGTGCCAGCAGCTATCCAGGATCGGACATTCAGTACTTC.

V is TRBV9 and J is TRBJ1-1; D might be TRBD1 (6 bases). V shed 3 bases and J shed 5 bases, with 14 bases lying between them. From germline, CDR1 is SGDLS and CDR2 YYNGEE. The CDR3 sequence is 14 residues long. As DNA, the CDR3 is TGTGCCAGCAGCGCCCAGGACAGTCGGACTGAAGCTTTCTTT. Protein product: CASSAQDSRTEAFF.

The V and J genes are TRBV27 and TRBJ1-6, with D maybe TRBD1 (5 bases). The length of the CDR3 is 13 residues. CDR1 is MNHEY and CDR2 is SMNVEV in the germline V gene (reference sequence). Trimming left V 6 bases short and J 6 bases short, with 9 bases between. The CDR3 here is CASRSGLNSPLHF. CDR3 sequence (DNA): TGTGCCAGCAGGTCAGGGCTTAATTCACCCCTCCACTTT.

The chain employs TRBV29-1 and TRBJ1-2, with D perhaps TRBD1 (6 bases). The CDR3 runs to 13 residues. Germline CDR1 reads SQVTM; CDR2 reads ANQGSEA. V dropped 8 bases and J dropped 2 bases, with 15 bases sitting between them. CDR3 sequence: CSSRSTGNYGYTF. CDR3 DNA sequence: TGCAGCTCGCGCTCCACAGGGAACTATGGCTACACCTTC.

This clone was detected a few times. The genes are TRBV5-5 and TRBJ2-2, with 8 bases identical to TRBD2. The CDR3 is made up of 17 amino acids. V gave up 4 bases and J gave up 1 base; unmatched junction bases: 9. Germline V CDR1 and CDR2: SGHKS, YYEKEE (reference sequence). The CDR3 protein is CASSIRGLAGNTGELFF. CDR3 nucleotides: TGTGCCAGCAGCATCCGCGGCCTAGCGGGGAACACCGGGGAGCTGTTTTTT.

CDR3 nucleotide sequence: TGTGCCAGTACCCTCACCTCTGGGGCCAACGTCCTGACTTTC. It codes for CASTLTSGANVLTF. The V and J genes are TRBV19 and TRBJ2-6; D unresolved. The CDR3 is made up of 14 amino acids. Germline-derived CDR1 and CDR2 are LNHDA and SQIVND (reference sequence). Trimming pared 7 bases from V and 0 bases from J, leaving 7 bases between.

This chain connects TRBV5-1 to TRBJ2-1, with 14 nucleotides matching TRBD2. The ends lost 2 bases at V and 6 bases at J; junction bases unmatched: 10. Germline loops: CDR1 SGHRS, CDR2 YFSETQ. The CDR3 consists of 18 residues. The CDR3 sequence: CASSFTPGLAGGVNEQFF. CDR3 sequence (DNA): TGCGCCAGCAGCTTCACCCCCGGACTAGCGGGGGGCGTCAATGAGCAGTTCTTC.